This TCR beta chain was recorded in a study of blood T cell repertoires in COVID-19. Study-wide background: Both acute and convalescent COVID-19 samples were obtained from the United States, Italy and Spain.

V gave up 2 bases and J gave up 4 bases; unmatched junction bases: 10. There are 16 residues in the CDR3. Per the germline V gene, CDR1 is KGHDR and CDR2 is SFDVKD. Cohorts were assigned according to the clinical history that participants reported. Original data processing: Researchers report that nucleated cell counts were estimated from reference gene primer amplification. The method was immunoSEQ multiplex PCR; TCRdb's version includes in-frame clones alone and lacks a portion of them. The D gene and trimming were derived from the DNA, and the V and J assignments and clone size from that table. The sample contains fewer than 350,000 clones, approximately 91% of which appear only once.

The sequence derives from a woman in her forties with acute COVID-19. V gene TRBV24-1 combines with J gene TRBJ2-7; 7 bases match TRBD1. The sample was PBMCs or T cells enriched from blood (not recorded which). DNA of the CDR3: TGTGCCACCAGTGATTCGACAGGGAGCGAAGCGTACGAGCAGTACTTC. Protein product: CATSDSTGSEAYEQYF.